This T cell receptor beta chain was profiled in a study of blood T cell repertoires in COVID-19. Study-level information: Samples taken during acute and convalescent COVID-19 were collected in the United States, Italy and Spain. Nucleic acid was either cDNA or gDNA, and it came from T cells, B-cell-depleted T cells, or PBMCs.

In Seattle, patients joined the study during active infection and were tracked longitudinally. Authors' data handling: How many nucleated cells were present was estimated from reference gene primer amplification. Here immunoSEQ multiplex PCR was the method, and the copy in TCRdb shows in-frame clones only, minus some. V and J calls and clone size come straight from that table; D and trimming were deduced from the DNA. Of around 260,000 clones listed, 84% are singletons. V shed 4 bases and J 8 bases; nucleotides not matched to a gene: 17. CDR1 LNHDA and CDR2 SQIVND come from the germline V gene (reference sequence). CDR3 length: 17 residues.

Sequencing was carried out using peripheral blood. This receptor was identified in a person between 65 and 80 years old with COVID-19, enrolled during active disease. V gene TRBV19 combines with J gene TRBJ2-1; 7 bases are shared with TRBD1. CDR3 DNA: TGTGCCAGTAGTAAGATACAGGGGTCTGGCTACGGCGATGAGCAGTTCTTC. It translates to CASSKIQGSGYGDEQFF.